This TCR beta chain was observed in a study of T cell responses to AZD1222 COVID-19 vaccine. About the research overall: Researchers grouped second doses given at about 4 or about 12 weeks into one pool.

Regarding this clone: The antigen is undetermined.

Using immunoSEQ multiplex PCR, the repertoire was profiled, and TCRdb retains in-frame clones only, with some absent. The table records some 110,000 clones, about 89% of them present only once. The CDR3 length is 14 residues. Germline CDR1 MNHEY, CDR2 SVGAGI. Trimming pared 5 bases from V and 3 bases from J, leaving 13 bases between. General observations from the study: Just six AZD1222 recipients tested seropositive at baseline. Two AZD1222 doses significantly raised spike-specific TCR breadth and depth over controls. In a largely white British group with more females than males, clonal diversity was possibly underestimated.

This rearrangement joins TRBV6-5 to TRBJ1-2; D not certain. The sequence derives from an adult in good health. The source was peripheral blood, collected on day 0 of AZD1222 vaccination. CDR3 loop: CASSTDGVDYGYTF. The CDR3 DNA follows: TGTGCCAGCAGTACCGACGGGGTGGACTATGGCTACACCTTC.